The 17 T cell receptor beta chains presented below share a single source sample, sequenced in a study of blood T cell repertoires in COVID-19. Here immunoSEQ multiplex PCR was the method, and the copy in TCRdb shows in-frame clones only, minus some. The sample lists approximately 260,000 clones, 75% to 90% occurring once. Sequenced input: peripheral blood. These TCRs come from a man over 45 with acute or convalescent COVID-19.

The CDR3 loop is CASTLSGAAEAFF. CDR3 sequence (DNA): TGTGCCAGCACCTTATCAGGGGCGGCTGAAGCTTTCTTT. The chain is built from TRBV2 and TRBJ1-1, with D possibly being TRBD1 (6 bases). The CDR3 is 13 amino acids. The V and J ends lost 7 bases and 6 bases respectively, with 15 bases between them. Germline-derived CDR1 and CDR2 are SNHLY and FYNNEI.

The V and J genes are TRBV30 and TRBJ2-1; 10 positions agree with TRBD1. Germline trimming cut 4 bases from V and 9 bases from J; bases unmatched to any gene: 9. Germline loops: CDR1 GTSNPN, CDR2 SVGIG (reference sequence). The CDR3 totals 14 residues. The CDR3 nucleotides read TGTGCCTGGAAATCGGGACAGGGGTTGGTTGAGCAGTTCTTC. Translated, it gives CAWKSGQGLVEQFF.

The chain carries TRBV5-1 and TRBJ2-3, with 11 positions matching TRBD2. The J segment lost 3 bases and the V segment lost 0 bases, leaving 3 bases of the junction unmatched. The V gene's germline CDR1 is SGHRS and CDR2 YFSETQ. The CDR3 has 16 amino acids. The CDR3 nucleotides read TGCGCCAGCAGCTTGGCCACTAGCGGGGGAACAGATACGCAGTATTTT. Encoded protein: CASSLATSGGTDTQYF. The full variable domain, in which reference TRBV5-1 and TRBJ2-3 provide the parts outside the CDR3, is KAGVTQTPRYLIKTRGQQVTLSCSPISGHRSVSWYQQTPGQGLQFLFEYFSETQRNKGNFPGRFSGRQFSNSRSEMNVSTLELGDSALYLCASSLATSGGTDTQYFGPGTRLTVL.

The J gene is TRBJ2-3, the V gene TRBV9, with 7 bases that match TRBD2. This CDR3 has 18 amino acids. The J segment lost 0 bases and the V segment lost 0 bases, leaving 10 bases of the junction unmatched. Germline V CDR1 and CDR2: SGDLS, YYNGEE. Here the CDR3 DNA reads TGTGCCAGCAGCGTAGGAGGGAGCGGGACGACCAGCACAGATACGCAGTATTTT. Amino acids: CASSVGGSGTTSTDTQYF. Full variable domain (outside the CDR3, taken from reference TRBV9 and TRBJ2-3): DSGVTQTPKHLITATGQRVTLRCSPRSGDLSVYWYQQSLDQGLQFLIQYYNGEERAKGNILERFSAQQFPDLHSELNLSSLELGDSALYFCASSVGGSGTTSTDTQYFGPGTRLTVL.

This clone appeared once. V is TRBV18 and J is TRBJ2-2; a possible D gene is TRBD1 (6 bases). This CDR3 comprises 15 residues. CDR1 and CDR2 (germline): KGHSH, LQKENI. Deletions cut 0 bases from V and 4 bases from J, with 9 bases between. CDR3 sequence: CASSPPAGVTGELFF. The CDR3 region has the DNA TGTGCCAGCTCACCACCGGCAGGGGTCACCGGGGAGCTGTTTTTT.

The chain joins TRBV4-1 to TRBJ1-1; 11 bases line up with TRBD1. With V trimmed by 4 bases and J by 7 bases, 8 bases remained unmatched. CDR3 length: 15 residues. Germline V gene data show CDR1 as MGHRA and CDR2 as YSYEKL. CDR3 amino acids: CASSRLPGQGDEAFF. The CDR3 DNA follows: TGCGCCAGCAGCCGCCTACCGGGACAGGGGGATGAAGCTTTCTTT.

This chain uses TRBV19 with TRBJ1-5; the D is unclear. Germline V gene sequence: CDR1 LNHDA, CDR2 SQIVND (reference sequence). V lost 5 bases, J lost 4 bases, and 12 bases lay in between. This CDR3 region has 14 residues. CDR3 bases: TGTGCCAGTAGTCCCCTCTCCGGGAATCAGCCCCAGCATTTT. Encoded protein: CASSPLSGNQPQHF.

This chain connects TRBV29-1 to TRBJ1-1; D gene ambiguous. Deletions cut 5 bases from V and 0 bases from J, with 10 bases between. This CDR3 is built from 13 residues. CDR1 and CDR2 (germline): SQVTM, ANQGSEA. CDR3 region: CSVSEGVNTEAFF. As DNA, the CDR3 is TGCAGCGTTAGTGAGGGTGTGAACACTGAAGCTTTCTTT.

The DNA of the CDR3 is TGTGCCAGTAGATACCTGACTAGCGGGGGGAACACCGGGGAGCTGTTTTTT. Amino acids: CASRYLTSGGNTGELFF. The chain has TRBV19 and TRBJ2-2; TRBD2 aligns across 12 bases. The CDR3 totals 17 residues. Unmatched junction bases numbered 6, after V lost 6 bases and J lost 1 base. Germline V gives CDR1 LNHDA, CDR2 SQIVND (reference sequence).

V gene TRBV7-9 combines with J gene TRBJ2-3, with D hard to call. Germline CDR1 and CDR2: SEHNR and FQNEAQ (reference sequence). The CDR3 has 14 residues. V lost 3 bases to trimming and J lost 2 bases, with 9 bases between them. CDR3 sequence reads: CASSFDRFTDTQYF. CDR3 in DNA: TGTGCCAGCAGCTTCGATCGGTTCACAGATACGCAGTATTTT.

Only a few counts were recorded for this clone. No conserved phenylalanine or tryptophan is present at the end of the CDR3, so a read error is the likely explanation. The DNA is left out, because the CDR3 cannot be placed on it with certainty; the CDR3 is given as TCRdb lists it. The chain joins TRBV5-1 to TRBJ2-7; the table calls TRBD1, which could not be checked here. Germline CDR1 is SGHRS and CDR2 is YFSETQ. The CDR3 is 10 residues long, ends included. The CDR3 spells CASSLTGQGT.

This clone was detected once. The CDR3, as DNA: TGTGCCAGCAGTTTACAGTGGAGCACAGATACGCAGTATTTT. Translation: CASSLQWSTDTQYF. The chain couples TRBV27 to TRBJ2-3; D gene unclear. Between the trimmed V and J ends, which lost 2 bases and 0 bases, there was a span of 6 bases. The CDR3 covers 14 residues. Germline-derived CDR1 and CDR2 are MNHEY and SMNVEV (reference sequence).

The rearrangement uses TRBV4-1 and TRBJ1-1, with D possibly being TRBD1 (5 bases). Germline V gene data show CDR1 as MGHRA and CDR2 as YSYEKL. CDR3 size: 15 residues. V was trimmed by 1 base and J by 0 bases, leaving 9 bases between them. DNA for the CDR3: TGCGCCAGCAGCCAAGCTGGGACTATGAACACTGAAGCTTTCTTT. Encoded protein: CASSQAGTMNTEAFF.

V is TRBV6-7 and J is TRBJ1-5; no definite D call. TRBV6-7 is designated an ORF whose function remains uncertain. Trimming took off 6 bases at V and 8 bases at J, with 8 bases between the two ends. This CDR3 contains 11 residues. The CDR3 region has the DNA TGTGCCAGCAGCCGTCTAGAGCCCCAGCATTTT. It encodes CASSRLEPQHF.

The chain combines TRBV5-6 with TRBJ1-2; TRBD1 matches 9 bases. The V gene end was trimmed by 4 bases and the J gene end by 9 bases; junction bases not matched to a gene: 4. Germline CDR1 SGHDT, CDR2 YYEEEE. The CDR3 length is 12 residues. CDR3 bases: TGTGCCAGCAGCAGGGACAGGGTACGCTACACCTTC. It encodes CASSRDRVRYTF.

The V and J genes are TRBV25-1 and TRBJ1-2; 7 positions match TRBD1. The CDR3 has 11 residues. CDR1 is MGHDK and CDR2 is SYGVNS in the germline V gene. After removal of 6 bases from V and 11 bases from J, the junction contained 6 bases not matched to a gene. The CDR3 DNA is TGTGCCAGCAGGGAGACAGGGCGTTACACCTTC. It translates to CASRETGRYTF.

V usage is TRBV28 and J usage is TRBJ2-2, with a weak D call TRBD2 (6 bases). The CDR3 length is 15 residues. V dropped 2 bases and J dropped 0 bases, with 7 bases sitting between them. Germline-derived CDR1 and CDR2 are MDHEN and SYDVKM. The CDR3 nucleotides are TGTGCCAGCAGTTTAGGGGGGACGAACACCGGGGAGCTGTTTTTT. It yields the protein CASSLGGTNTGELFF.